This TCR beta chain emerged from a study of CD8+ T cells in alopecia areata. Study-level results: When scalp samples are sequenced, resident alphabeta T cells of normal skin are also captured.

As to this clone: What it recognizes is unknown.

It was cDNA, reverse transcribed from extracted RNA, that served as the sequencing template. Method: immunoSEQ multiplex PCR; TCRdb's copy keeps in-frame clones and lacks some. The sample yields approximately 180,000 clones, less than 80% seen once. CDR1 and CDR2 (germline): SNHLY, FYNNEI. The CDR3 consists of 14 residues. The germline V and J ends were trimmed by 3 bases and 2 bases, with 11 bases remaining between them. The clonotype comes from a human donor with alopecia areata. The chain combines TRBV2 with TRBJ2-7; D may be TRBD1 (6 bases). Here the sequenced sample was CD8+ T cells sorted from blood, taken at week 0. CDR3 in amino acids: CASSDNGQTYEQYF. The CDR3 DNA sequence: TGTGCCAGCAGTGACAATGGACAGACCTACGAGCAGTACTTC.